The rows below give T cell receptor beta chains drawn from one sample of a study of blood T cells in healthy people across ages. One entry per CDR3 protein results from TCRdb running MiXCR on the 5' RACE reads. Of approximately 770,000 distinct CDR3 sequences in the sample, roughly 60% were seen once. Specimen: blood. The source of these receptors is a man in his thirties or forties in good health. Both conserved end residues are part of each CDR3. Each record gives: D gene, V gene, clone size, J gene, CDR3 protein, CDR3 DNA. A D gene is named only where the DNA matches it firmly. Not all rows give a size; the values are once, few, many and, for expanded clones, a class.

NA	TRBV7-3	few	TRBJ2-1	CASSFSWSGWEMDEQFF	TGTGCCAGCAGCTTCTCGTGGTCTGGCTGGGAGATGGATGAGCAGTTCTTC
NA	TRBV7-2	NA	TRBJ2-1	CASSLRLPALSSHNEQFF	TGTGCCAGCAGCTTACGGTTGCCCGCCTTGAGCTCCCACAATGAGCAGTTCTTC
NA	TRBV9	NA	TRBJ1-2	CASSVVDGYTF	TGTGCCAGCAGCGTAGTAGATGGCTACACCTTC
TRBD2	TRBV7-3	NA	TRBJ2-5	CASSLFGEGGGETQYF	TGTGCCAGCAGCTTATTTGGGGAGGGTGGGGGAGAGACCCAGTACTTC
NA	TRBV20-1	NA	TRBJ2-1	CSANRDSLNEQFF	TGCAGTGCTAACCGGGACTCCCTCAATGAGCAGTTCTTC
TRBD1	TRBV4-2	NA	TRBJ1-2	CASSSTGTGGLYGYTF	TGTGCCAGCAGCTCAACCGGGACAGGGGGTCTCTATGGCTACACCTTC
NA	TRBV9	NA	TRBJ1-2	CASSVATTGNYGYTF	TGTGCCAGCAGCGTAGCAACGACCGGTAACTATGGCTACACCTTC
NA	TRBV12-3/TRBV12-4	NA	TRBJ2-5	CASSPRTPEYQETQYF	TGTGCCAGCAGTCCACGGACCCCCGAATACCAAGAGACCCAGTACTTC
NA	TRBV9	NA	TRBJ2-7	CASSPEDFVDEQYF	TGTGCCAGCAGCCCAGAAGACTTCGTCGACGAGCAGTACTTC
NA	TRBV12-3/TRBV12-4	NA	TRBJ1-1	CASRRADRMNTEAFF	TGTGCCAGCAGGCGCGCGGACAGAATGAACACTGAAGCTTTCTTT
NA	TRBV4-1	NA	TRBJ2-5	CASSPLRGLQETQYF	TGCGCCAGCAGCCCACTGAGGGGACTTCAAGAGACCCAGTACTTC
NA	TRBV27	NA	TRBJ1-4	CASNTPGVGEKLFF	TGTGCCAGCAATACACCAGGGGTCGGTGAAAAACTGTTTTTT
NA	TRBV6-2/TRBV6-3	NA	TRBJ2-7	CASTAGSYEQYF	TGTGCCTCTACCGCGGGGTCCTACGAGCAGTACTTC
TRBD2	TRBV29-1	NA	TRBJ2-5	CSGLTSGRGRETQYF	TGCAGCGGCTTAACTAGCGGGAGAGGGCGAGAGACCCAGTACTTC
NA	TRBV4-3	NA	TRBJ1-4	CASSQDRWREKLFF	TGCGCCAGCAGCCAAGACAGGTGGCGCGAAAAACTGTTTTTT
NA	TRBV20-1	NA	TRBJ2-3	CSADLQDTQYF	TGCAGTGCCGACCTTCAAGATACGCAGTATTTT
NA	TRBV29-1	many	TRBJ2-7	CSVGSSPYEQYF	TGCAGCGTTGGTAGCAGCCCCTACGAGCAGTACTTC
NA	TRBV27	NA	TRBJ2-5	CASSFLGSRDKETQYF	TGTGCCAGCAGTTTCCTCGGCTCGCGGGATAAAGAGACCCAGTACTTC
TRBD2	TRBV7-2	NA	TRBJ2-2	CASRGGVGAELFF	TGTGCCAGCAGGGGGGGGGTAGGTGCGGAGCTGTTTTTT
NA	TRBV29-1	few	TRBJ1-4	CSVGSNEKLFF	TGCAGCGTTGGGTCCAATGAAAAACTGTTTTTT
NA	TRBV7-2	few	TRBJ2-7	CASSLARVSGEKSSYEQYF	TGTGCCAGCAGCTTAGCACGCGTATCGGGCGAAAAGAGCTCCTACGAGCAGTACTTC
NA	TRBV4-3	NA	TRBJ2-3	CASSQESGRSTDTQYF	TGCGCCAGCAGCCAGGAATCAGGGAGGAGCACAGATACGCAGTATTTT
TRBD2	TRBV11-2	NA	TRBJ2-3	CASSDAGGSTDTQYF	TGCGCCAGCAGCGACGCCGGGGGGAGCACAGATACGCAGTATTTT
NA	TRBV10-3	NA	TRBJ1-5	CAISVRGENQPQHF	TGTGCCATCAGTGTACGGGGGGAGAATCAGCCCCAGCATTTT
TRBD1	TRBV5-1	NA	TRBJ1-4	CASSPDRGRTNEKLFF	TGCGCCAGCAGCCCGGACAGGGGGCGCACTAATGAAAAACTGTTTTTT
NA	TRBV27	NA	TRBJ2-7	CASSLSGESSSYEQYF	TGTGCCAGCAGTTTATCAGGAGAGTCTAGCTCCTACGAGCAGTACTTC
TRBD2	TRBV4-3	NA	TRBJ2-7	CASSQGLAGGYYEQYF	TGCGCCAGCAGCCAGGGACTAGCGGGAGGGTACTACGAGCAGTACTTC
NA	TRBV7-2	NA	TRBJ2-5	CASSLSLAAETQYF	TGTGCCAGCAGCTTAAGTCTGGCCGCAGAGACCCAGTACTTC
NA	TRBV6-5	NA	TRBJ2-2	CASSASGDGELFF	TGTGCCAGCAGTGCGAGCGGTGACGGGGAGCTGTTTTTT
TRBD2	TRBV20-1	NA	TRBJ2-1	CSAVLGTTNEQFF	TGCAGTGCTGTACTCGGGACTACCAATGAGCAGTTCTTC
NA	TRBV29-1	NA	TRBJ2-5	CSVPSGVGVGAETQYF	TGCAGCGTACCATCGGGCGTCGGAGTGGGGGCGGAGACCCAGTACTTC
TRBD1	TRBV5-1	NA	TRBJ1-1	CASTARQGKTEAFF	TGCGCCAGCACTGCCCGACAGGGTAAGACTGAAGCTTTCTTT
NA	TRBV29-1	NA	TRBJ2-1	CSVRGLFEQFF	TGCAGCGTTCGAGGACTCTTCGAGCAGTTCTTC
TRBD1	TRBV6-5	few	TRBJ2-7	CASSYDAGGFREQYF	TGTGCCAGCAGTTATGACGCAGGGGGCTTTCGGGAGCAGTACTTC
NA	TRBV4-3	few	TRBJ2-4	CASSQILSGIQYF	TGCGCCAGCAGCCAAATCCTTTCCGGCATTCAGTACTTC
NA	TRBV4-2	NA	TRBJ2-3	CASSQDLNPSTDTQYF	TGTGCCAGCAGCCAAGATCTAAACCCTAGCACAGATACGCAGTATTTT
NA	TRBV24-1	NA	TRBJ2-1	CAISKWSHNEQFF	TGTGCCATCTCCAAGTGGTCCCACAATGAGCAGTTCTTC
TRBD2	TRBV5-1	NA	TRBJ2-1	CASSLEASGRVGMQFF	TGCGCCAGCAGCTTGGAAGCTAGCGGGAGGGTTGGTATGCAGTTCTTC
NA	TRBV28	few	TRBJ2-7	CASSLSWDGYEQYF	TGTGCCAGCAGTTTAAGTTGGGACGGATACGAGCAGTACTTC
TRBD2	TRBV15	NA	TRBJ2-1	CATSRVTSGGNEQFF	TGTGCCACCAGCAGAGTAACTAGCGGTGGTAATGAGCAGTTCTTC
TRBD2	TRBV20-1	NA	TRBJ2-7	CSVYLADLTYEQYF	TGCAGTGTTTATCTAGCGGATTTAACCTACGAGCAGTACTTC
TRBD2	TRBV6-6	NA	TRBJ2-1	CASIRTSGVSYNEQFF	TGTGCCAGCATTCGGACTAGCGGGGTCTCCTACAATGAGCAGTTCTTC
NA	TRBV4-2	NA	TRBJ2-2	CASSQDNGELFF	TGTGCCAGCAGCCAAGATAATGGGGAGCTGTTTTTT
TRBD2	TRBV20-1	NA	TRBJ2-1	CSARGNPGLAGPVSNEQFF	TGCAGTGCTAGAGGAAATCCGGGACTAGCGGGCCCAGTGTCCAATGAGCAGTTCTTC
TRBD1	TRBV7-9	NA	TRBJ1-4	CASSRPGQGSATNEKLFF	TGTGCCAGCAGCAGACCGGGACAGGGGAGTGCAACTAATGAAAAACTGTTTTTT
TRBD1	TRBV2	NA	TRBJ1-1	CASRERQGVAEAFF	TGTGCCAGCAGGGAGAGACAGGGGGTCGCTGAAGCTTTCTTT